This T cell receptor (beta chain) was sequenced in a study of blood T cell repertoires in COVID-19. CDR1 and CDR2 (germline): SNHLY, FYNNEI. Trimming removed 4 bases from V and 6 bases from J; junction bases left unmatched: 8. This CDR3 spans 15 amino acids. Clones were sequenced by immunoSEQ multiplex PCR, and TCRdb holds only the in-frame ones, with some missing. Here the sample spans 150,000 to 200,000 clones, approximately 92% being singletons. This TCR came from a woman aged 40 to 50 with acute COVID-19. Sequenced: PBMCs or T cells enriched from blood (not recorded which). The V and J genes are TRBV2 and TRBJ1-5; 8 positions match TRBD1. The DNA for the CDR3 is TGTGCCAGCAGTGGCTACAGGGGGGGTAGTCAGCCCCAGCATTTT. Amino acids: CASSGYRGGSQPQHF.